This T cell receptor (beta chain) was obtained from a study of T cell responses to AZD1222 COVID-19 vaccine. General study results and limits: Reports say nearly half of spike-specific TCRs go after unmutated variant regions.

The CDR3 consists of 12 residues. CDR1 is KGHSH, CDR2 LQKENI, per germline. The V and J ends lost 3 bases and 0 bases respectively, with 1 base between them. Remarks on this clone: Its antigen is unknown. Other DNA sequences from this sample encode an identical CDR3 as well.

Generated by immunoSEQ multiplex PCR, the TCRdb table keeps only in-frame clones and is missing some. This sample has some 86,000 clones, with 92% found just once. The rearrangement links TRBV18 to TRBJ2-3, with unresolved D. This specimen was peripheral blood, taken on day 0 of AZD1222 vaccination. This clonotype was sampled from an adult in good health. CDR3 amino acids: CASSPSTDTQYF. The DNA for the CDR3 is TGTGCCAGCTCACCCAGCACAGATACGCAGTATTTT.